This is a list of T cell receptor beta chains from one sample in a study of vaccination effects on CD4 cells after COVID-19. Produced via immunoSEQ multiplex PCR; TCRdb's table is partial and in-frame only. The repertoire consists of 25,000 to 35,000 clones, with around 75% occurring once and the leading ten covering about 32%. These TCRs are of unknown antigen specificity. The starting material was CD4+ T cells from PBMCs cultured with SARS-CoV-2 spike peptides, obtained before COVID-19 vaccination. The receptor source for this set is a human donor who received a COVID-19 vaccine. The CDR3 runs from the conserved cysteine through the conserved F or W. Fields, in order: D gene, clone size, V gene, J gene, CDR3 DNA, CDR3 protein. A D gene is named only where the DNA matches it firmly. The size entry is marked missing in some rows and otherwise reads once, few, many or a size class.

TRBD2	-	TRBV6-6	TRBJ2-7	TGTGCCAGCAGGGATACTAGCGGGAGGTCCCTCTACGAGCAGTACTTC	CASRDTSGRSLYEQYF
-	-	TRBV19	TRBJ1-2	TGTGCCAGTAGTATACCCCAGACAGTGGACTATGGCTACACCTTC	CASSIPQTVDYGYTF
TRBD1	few	TRBV2	TRBJ1-3	TGTGCCAGCAGTGGACAGGGAGGAAACACCATATATTTT	CASSGQGGNTIYF
-	-	TRBV6-2/TRBV6-3	TRBJ2-5	TGTGCCAGCAGTTACTTGTCCCAAGAGACCCAGTACTTC	CASSYLSQETQYF
TRBD1	-	TRBV2	TRBJ2-7	TGTGCCAGCAGCGGACAGGGCCCGGGGCAGCAGTACTTC	CASSGQGPGQQYF
-	-	TRBV5-1	TRBJ1-1	TGCGCCAGCAGCTCGGGGGAGATGAACACTGAAGCTTTCTTT	CASSSGEMNTEAFF
-	-	TRBV24-1	TRBJ2-1	TGTGCCACCAGCCGTTTGGATGAGCAGTTCTTC	CATSRLDEQFF
-	-	TRBV21-1	TRBJ1-2	TGTGCCAGCAGCAAAAAAAAGGTGTCGAGAGGCTACACCTTC	CASSKKKVSRGYTF
-	-	TRBV6-2/TRBV6-3	TRBJ1-1	TGTGCCAGCAGTTACTTTACCACAGCGAACACTGAAGCTTTCTTT	CASSYFTTANTEAFF
-	few	TRBV7-2	TRBJ1-5	TGTGCCAGCAGCCCGTCTTGGGATCAGCCCCAGCATTTT	CASSPSWDQPQHF
TRBD1	-	TRBV7-9	TRBJ2-2	TGTGCCAGCCCATCCGGGACAGGGACCACCGGGGAGCTGTTTTTT	CASPSGTGTTGELFF
-	-	TRBV15	TRBJ2-7	TGTGCCACCAGCAGAGGGGCCCCGAGTGACGGGGGCGGGCAGTACTTC	CATSRGAPSDGGGQYF
TRBD1	-	TRBV3-1/TRBV3-2	TRBJ2-7	TGTGCCAGCAGCCAAGATCTTCGGGGGGACAGGGGGCTTTACGAGCAGTACTTC	CASSQDLRGDRGLYEQYF
TRBD1	-	TRBV2	TRBJ2-3	TGTGCCAGCGGACAGGGTCGAGCCACAGATACGCAGTATTTT	CASGQGRATDTQYF
TRBD1	-	TRBV30	TRBJ1-1	TGTGCCTGGAGTAAAGGGGGCGGGACTGAAGCTTTCTTT	CAWSKGGGTEAFF
-	-	TRBV19	TRBJ2-5	TGTGCCAGTAGTACCCCGGGACGGCTCCCCCGGGAGACCCAGTACTTC	CASSTPGRLPRETQYF
TRBD1	few	TRBV4-2	TRBJ1-2	TGTGCCAGCAGCTCCCAACAGGGGGAGAGCTATGGCTACACCTTC	CASSSQQGESYGYTF
TRBD1	few	TRBV5-4	TRBJ1-2	TGTGCCAGCAGCCAAGAACAGGGGGCGCTTGATGGCTACACCTTC	CASSQEQGALDGYTF
-	-	TRBV6-2/TRBV6-3	TRBJ1-5	TGTGCCAGCAGTTCCTTGGGCGGGAGCAATCAGCCCCAGCATTTT	CASSSLGGSNQPQHF
-	-	TRBV5-6	TRBJ1-1	TGTGCCAGCAGCTTGAAACCGGAAGGGACGTCTTTCTTT	CASSLKPEGTSFF
-	once	TRBV30	TRBJ1-2	TGTGCCTGGAGTGTACCCTGGGCCCACTATGGCTACACCTTC	CAWSVPWAHYGYTF
TRBD2	-	TRBV9	TRBJ2-3	TGTGCCAGCAGCGTTAGCGGGTATGCAGATACGCAGTATTTT	CASSVSGYADTQYF
-	few	TRBV6-4	TRBJ2-2	TGTGCCAGCAGTGAACGGGAAACCGGGGAGCTGTTTTTT	CASSERETGELFF
TRBD1	once	TRBV4-1	TRBJ1-3	TGCGCCAGCAGACCAGAACCCTCAGGGGGCTCTGGAAACACCATATATTTT	CASRPEPSGGSGNTIYF
TRBD1	once	TRBV5-6	TRBJ1-1	TGTGCCAGCAGCTCTACAGGGGGAACTGAAGCTTTCTTT	CASSSTGGTEAFF
-	-	TRBV7-2	TRBJ2-1	TGTGCCAGCAGCTTAGACAGGTCCTACAATGAGCAGTTCTTC	CASSLDRSYNEQFF
TRBD2	-	TRBV25-1	TRBJ2-1	TGTGCCAGCAGTGCGTTTGTAGCGGGGGAATTACAGCTCTTC	CASSAFVAGELQLF
-	once	TRBV6-5	TRBJ2-7	TGTGCCAGCAGTCCCCGGACTGCGGGCGAGCAGTACTTC	CASSPRTAGEQYF
TRBD1	many	TRBV5-6	TRBJ1-2	TGTGCCAGCAGTTTCCGGGACAGCTATGGCTACACCTTC	CASSFRDSYGYTF
-	-	TRBV28	TRBJ2-4	TGTGCCAGCAGTTTTGCGGGGACGTTATACATTCAGTACTTC	CASSFAGTLYIQYF
-	-	TRBV5-1	TRBJ2-7	TGCGCCAGCAGCTTGGGATCCCCGGGATACGAGCAGTACTTC	CASSLGSPGYEQYF
TRBD1	-	TRBV19	TRBJ2-4	TGTGCCAGTAGTATCTCGGCAGGGGGCTTCATTCAGTACTTC	CASSISAGGFIQYF
-	-	TRBV7-2	TRBJ2-4	TGTGCCAGCAGCTTAGGTCCAGGTCAAAACATTCAGTACTTC	CASSLGPGQNIQYF
TRBD2	-	TRBV7-3	TRBJ2-1	TGTGCCAGCAGCGGGGGGGACGGCTCCTACAATGAGCAGTTCTTC	CASSGGDGSYNEQFF
TRBD1	-	TRBV3-1/TRBV3-2	TRBJ1-1	TGTGCCAGCCCTAACAGGCACAGGGGTGCCACTGAAGCTTTCTTT	CASPNRHRGATEAFF
TRBD2	-	TRBV4-1	TRBJ2-1	TGCGCCAGCAGCACGCCAGTCCAGCGGGGGGGAAATGAGCAGTTCTTC	CASSTPVQRGGNEQFF
-	-	TRBV4-1	TRBJ2-3	TGCGCCAGCAGCCAAGGTCCCACAGATACGCAGTATTTT	CASSQGPTDTQYF
-	-	TRBV7-8	TRBJ2-5	TGTGCCAGCAGCTCTTCCAGGGCAGGGGAGACCCAGTACTTC	CASSSSRAGETQYF
-	-	TRBV11-2	TRBJ1-5	TGTGCCAGCAGCTTAGGGCAGAGCAATCAGCCCCAGCATTTT	CASSLGQSNQPQHF
-	-	TRBV7-8	TRBJ1-2	TGTGCCAGCAGCGGCTCTAGGGTACAGCTAGATGGCTACACCTTC	CASSGSRVQLDGYTF
-	-	TRBV18	TRBJ2-1	TGTGCCAGCTCCCGGATGATGACTTACAATGAGCAGTTCTTC	CASSRMMTYNEQFF
-	-	TRBV4-1	TRBJ2-3	TGCGCCAGCAGCCAAGAAAGGGGAGGGGGCGCGACCGATACGCAGTATTTT	CASSQERGGGATDTQYF
-	few	TRBV5-6	TRBJ1-5	TGTGCCAGCAGCTTGCCCGGGTTGGGGCAGCCCCAGCATTTT	CASSLPGLGQPQHF
-	-	TRBV30	TRBJ1-4	TGTGCCTGGAGCCGTGGTGAAAAACTGTTTTTT	CAWSRGEKLFF
TRBD2	-	TRBV4-1	TRBJ2-3	TGCGCCAGCAGCCAACCCGCCGGACTAGAAGGGTCAGATACGCAGTATTTT	CASSQPAGLEGSDTQYF
-	-	TRBV29-1	TRBJ1-1	TGCAGCGGACGAGTACAGGGAGCTAACACTGAAGCTTTCTTT	CSGRVQGANTEAFF
TRBD2	-	TRBV25-1	TRBJ2-7	TGTGCCAGCAGTGGGAATAGGGCTAGCGGACCCTCCTACGAGCAGTACTTC	CASSGNRASGPSYEQYF
-	-	TRBV30	TRBJ1-2	TGTGCCTGGAGTCGAGGCGCCATCTATGGCTACACCTTC	CAWSRGAIYGYTF
-	-	TRBV6-2/TRBV6-3	TRBJ1-4	TGTGCCAGCAGTTACGAATTGAAGACAGTACTGTTTTTT	CASSYELKTVLFF
TRBD1	few	TRBV19	TRBJ2-7	TGTGCCAGTAGTCGGACAGGGTCCTCCTACGAGCAGTACTTC	CASSRTGSSYEQYF
-	-	TRBV6-2/TRBV6-3	TRBJ1-4	TGTGCCAGCAGCCCCCCTTCATCAGGACTTACTGAAAAACTGTTTTTT	CASSPPSSGLTEKLFF
-	-	TRBV4-1	TRBJ1-2	TGCGCCAGCAGCCAAGAGGATCGACTCTACGGCTACACCTTC	CASSQEDRLYGYTF
-	-	TRBV6-4	TRBJ1-1	TGTGCCAGCAGCCCAACAGTGAACACTGAAGCTTTCTTT	CASSPTVNTEAFF
-	-	TRBV6-5	TRBJ2-1	TGTGCCAGCAGCCCCCTAGGGAATGAGCAGTTCTTC	CASSPLGNEQFF
-	-	TRBV7-9	TRBJ1-1	TGTGCCAGCAGCCCCCCTGGCGGGCAGCCACCTGTGAACACTGAAGCTTTCTTT	CASSPPGGQPPVNTEAFF
TRBD1	-	TRBV30	TRBJ1-2	TGTGCCTGGAGTGTAAATACAGGGGGGGCGAACTATGGCTACACCTTC	CAWSVNTGGANYGYTF
-	-	TRBV6-4	TRBJ2-1	TGTGCCAGCAGTGACGGGGGACACAATGAGCAGTTCTTC	CASSDGGHNEQFF
TRBD1	-	TRBV4-2	TRBJ1-6	TGTGCCAGCAGCCAAGACGGACAGGGGACTTTCTCACCCCTCCACTTT	CASSQDGQGTFSPLHF
-	-	TRBV21-1	TRBJ2-5	TGTGCCAGCAGCAAGTCACCCGGGACAGTGATACAAGAGACCCAGTACTTC	CASSKSPGTVIQETQYF
-	few	TRBV28	TRBJ1-3	TGTGCCAGCAGTTTAGGAGGGGTTCTCTCTGGAAACACCATATATTTT	CASSLGGVLSGNTIYF